This T cell receptor beta chain was found in a study of breast tumors, draining lymph nodes, adjacent tissues. Findings and limits, study-wide: Compared with basal-like, luminal-like tumors shared significantly more repertoire with nontumor tissue.

This clonotype was recorded at least ten times. Its target is not known. The CDR3 has 12 residues. CDR1 SGHVS and CDR2 FQNEAQ come from the germline V gene. Trimming left V 2 bases short and J 6 bases short, with 6 bases between. Axillary draining lymph nodes of breast cancer patients supplied the node samples. TCRdb fed the multiplex PCR reads into MiXCR, producing one record per CDR3 protein. The sample lists about 140,000 distinct CDR3 sequences; 20% to 25% were seen once. The chain carries TRBV7-8 and TRBJ2-3, with D unclear. Sequencing input: axillary lymph node tissue. The sequence was collected from a female donor with breast cancer. Some clones in this sample may be carry-over from other donors' samples. CDR3 DNA sequence: TGTGCCAGCAGCTTATCACGGGATACGCAGTATTTT. It encodes CASSLSRDTQYF.